The 16 T cell receptor beta chains presented below share a single source sample, sequenced in a study of post-analysis software for immune sequencing data. Researchers reported that TCR beta cDNA libraries carried unique molecular identifiers. MiXCR, applied by TCRdb to the PCR reads, yields one record per CDR3 protein. Of hundreds of thousands of distinct CDR3 sequences in the sample, less than 40% were seen once. Their recognized antigens are unknown. Study-wide points: Roughly 5 TRBV segments occurring more often in patients than controls included TRBV5-6, TRBV5-1 and TRBV20-1.

The sequencing sample was made of blood. The receptor set was obtained from a girl aged 2-15 years with multiple sclerosis.

The chain carries TRBV20-1 and TRBJ2-7, with D tentatively TRBD1 or TRBD2 (5 bases each). Germline V gene lookup returns CDR1 DFQATT and CDR2 SNEGSKA (reference sequence). Trimming removed 4 bases from V and 2 bases from J, with 15 bases in between. There are 14 residues in the CDR3. The CDR3 protein is CSAKGLAKPYEQYF. The CDR3 nucleotides are TGCAGTGCTAAGGGGTTAGCGAAACCCTACGAGCAGTACTTC.

The chain couples TRBV5-1 to TRBJ2-6; D unclear. Per the germline V gene, CDR1 is SGHRS and CDR2 is YFSETQ. V lost 4 bases and J lost 0, with 14 bases in between. This CDR3 has 17 amino acids. CDR3 in DNA: TGCGCCAGCAGCGGTATAAAGTCCCCCTCTGGGGCCAACGTCCTGACTTTC. Its protein product is CASSGIKSPSGANVLTF.

The chain combines TRBV18 with TRBJ2-1, with TRBD2 as a possible D gene (5 bases). Trimming removed 2 bases from V and 6 bases from J, with 11 bases in between. The CDR3 is 14 amino acids. Germline V CDR1 and CDR2: KGHSH, LQKENI. In DNA, the CDR3 is TGTGCCAGCTCACCAAAACCCGCGGGCAATGAGCAGTTCTTC. Its translation is CASSPKPAGNEQFF.

V is TRBV29-1 and J is TRBJ2-7; 14 nucleotides agree with TRBD2. V lost 6 bases to trimming and J lost 0 bases; unmatched junction nucleotides: 7. CDR1 and CDR2 from the germline V gene are SQVTM and ANQGSEA. The CDR3 runs to 16 residues. In DNA form, the CDR3 reads TGCAGCGTGGGGACTAGCGGGGGTTCTCTCTCCTACGAGCAGTACTTC. Translating gives CSVGTSGGSLSYEQYF.

By frequency in the sample, this clonotype is large. The V and J genes are TRBV7-2 and TRBJ2-1; 15 bases are shared with TRBD2. Unmatched junction bases numbered 2, after V lost 5 bases and J lost 6 bases. Germline V gene data show CDR1 as SGHTA and CDR2 as FQGNSA. The CDR3 is 15 amino acids. The CDR3 DNA follows: TGTGCCAGCAGCGCGGGACTAGCGGGGGGCAATGAGCAGTTCTTC. This sequence encodes CASSAGLAGGNEQFF.

This clonotype was counted between two and nine times. This sequence joins TRBV10-3 and TRBJ1-2, with 7 nucleotides matching TRBD1. The CDR3 runs to 14 residues. Germline V gene sequence: CDR1 ENHRY, CDR2 SYGVKD. Trimming cost V 6 bases and J 0 bases; bases outside gene matches: 4. The CDR3 nucleotides are TGTGCCATCAGAAGGGACAGCCCTAACTATGGCTACACCTTC. It codes for CAIRRDSPNYGYTF.

CDR3 coding DNA: TGCAGTGCTAGAGCGACAGGGTTATCACCCCTCCACTTT. Translation gives CSARATGLSPLHF. This rearrangement joins TRBV20-1 to TRBJ1-6; 7 bases are a match to TRBD1. Trimming removed 1 base from V and 10 bases from J; junction bases left unmatched: 4. This CDR3 is 13 amino acids long. Germline V gives CDR1 DFQATT, CDR2 SNEGSKA (reference sequence).

The table lists this clonotype with a few counts. The rearrangement links TRBV7-9 to TRBJ1-2, with TRBD1 matching over 7 bases. V gave up 1 base and J gave up 4 bases; unmatched junction bases: 12. The CDR3 length is 17 residues. The germline V gene has CDR1 SEHNR and CDR2 FQNEAQ (reference sequence). CDR3 in amino acids: CASSLEGAGTATYGYTF. The CDR3 DNA sequence: TGTGCCAGCAGCTTAGAGGGGGCTGGGACAGCCACCTATGGCTACACCTTC.

The chain is built from TRBV7-2 and TRBJ2-1; the D gene is possibly TRBD2 (5 bases). V was shortened by 3 bases and J by 2 bases, with 14 bases between the two germline ends. Per the germline V gene, CDR1 is SGHTA and CDR2 is FQGNSA. The CDR3 covers 16 residues. The CDR3 sequence is CASSFFFGNPYNEQFF. The CDR3 DNA reads TGTGCCAGCAGCTTCTTCTTCGGGAACCCCTACAATGAGCAGTTCTTC.

This clonotype appeared a single time. The V and J genes are TRBV12-3 or TRBV12-4 and TRBJ1-1; unclear D gene. The CDR3 contains 16 residues. V was clipped by 1 base and J by 1 base, with 13 bases between them. DNA for the CDR3: TGTGCCAGCAGTTTAGGGGTCGGCCGGACGAACACTGAAGCTTTCTTT. The encoded protein is CASSLGVGRTNTEAFF.

The chain joins TRBV4-3 to TRBJ2-7, with TRBD2 as a possible D gene (6 bases). This CDR3 contains 16 residues. V dropped 0 bases and J dropped 5 bases, with 17 bases sitting between them. Per the germline V gene, CDR1 is LGHNA and CDR2 is YSLEER. CDR3 in DNA: TGCGCCAGCAGCCAAGATAGCACTAGCAGCCCCCACGAGCAGTACTTC. Translating it yields CASSQDSTSSPHEQYF.

This clonotype has more than one count but fewer than ten. This chain connects TRBV28 to TRBJ2-1; D might be TRBD1 or TRBD2, each matching 5 bases. V was clipped by 6 bases and J by 5 bases, with 29 bases between them. Germline V gene lookup returns CDR1 MDHEN and CDR2 SYDVKM. The CDR3 runs 19 residues. In DNA, the CDR3 is TGTGCCAGCAGCTTCGGACACCCTACATCTAGCCTGCGGGACAATGAGCAGTTCTTC. Translated, it gives CASSFGHPTSSLRDNEQFF.

CDR3 coding DNA: TGTGCCAGTAGGAGACAGGGGGGCACAGATACGCAGTATTTT. Protein product: CASRRQGGTDTQYF. The rearrangement uses TRBV19 and TRBJ2-3; 9 bases line up with TRBD1. CDR1 is LNHDA and CDR2 is SQIVND in the germline V gene (reference sequence). The CDR3 has 14 residues. Trimming removed 6 bases from V and 1 base from J; junction bases left unmatched: 2.

J is TRBJ2-7 and V is TRBV7-6; 7 bases map to TRBD1. The CDR3 runs 15 residues. Looked up from germline, CDR1 is SGHVS and CDR2 is FNYEAQ. V lost 4 bases to trimming and J lost 0 bases; unmatched junction nucleotides: 6. The CDR3 region has the DNA TGTGCCAGCAGCTCTACAGGGGATTTCTCCTACGAGCAGTACTTC. Its translation is CASSSTGDFSYEQYF.

This clonotype has just a few counts. This chain uses TRBV20-1 with TRBJ1-1; D is undetermined. This CDR3 spans 12 amino acids. Germline CDR1 is DFQATT and CDR2 is SNEGSKA (reference sequence). The V end lost 7 bases, the J end lost 4 bases, and 13 bases lay between the germline ends. The DNA of the CDR3 is TGCAGTGGGCGGGTGGGGAGCACTGAAGCTTTCTTT. It specifies CSGRVGSTEAFF.

The chain uses TRBV12-3 or TRBV12-4 and TRBJ2-2; 11 positions match TRBD1. The CDR3 has 18 amino acids. V dropped 5 bases and J dropped 0; count of bases not matched to a gene: 8. CDR3 region: CASSPRTGGAANTGELFF. The DNA for the CDR3 is TGTGCCAGCAGTCCCCGGACAGGGGGCGCAGCGAACACCGGGGAGCTGTTTTTT.